The 17 T cell receptor beta chains below all came from one sample that was sequenced in a study of blood T cell repertoires in COVID-19. TCRdb's copy holds only in-frame clones and misses some; the assay was immunoSEQ multiplex PCR. The table includes 55,000 to 75,000 clones, around nine tenths detected once. The sample taken for sequencing was peripheral blood. The origin of the receptors is a man in his sixties with acute or convalescent COVID-19.

The rearrangement links TRBV19 to TRBJ2-7; 7 bases line up with TRBD1. CDR3 length: 15 amino acids. Germline-derived CDR1 and CDR2 are LNHDA and SQIVND (reference sequence). Trimming at V came to 5 bases and at J to 2 bases, leaving 9 bases not matched to a gene. The CDR3 DNA reads as TGTGCCAGTAGTGAGCCCGGGACAGCGACCTACGAGCAGTACTTC. This sequence encodes CASSEPGTATYEQYF. The full variable domain, rest sourced from reference TRBV19 and TRBJ2-7, is DGGITQSPKYLFRKEGQNVTLSCEQNLNHDAMYWYRQDPGQGLRLIYYSQIVNDFQKGDIAEGYSVSREKKESFPLTVTSAQKNPTAFYLCASSEPGTATYEQYFGPGTRLTVT.

The rearrangement uses TRBV3-1 (or the pseudogene TRBV3-2) and TRBJ2-7; the match to TRBD2 covers 7 bases. The CDR3 extends over 13 amino acids. V was pared by 1 base and J by 4 bases, with 1 base of the junction left unmatched. Germline-derived CDR1 and CDR2 are LGHDT and YNNKEL (reference sequence). The CDR3 loop reads CASSQAGGYEQYF. Here the CDR3 DNA reads TGTGCCAGCAGCCAAGCGGGGGGTTACGAGCAGTACTTC.

The rearrangement links TRBV11-2 to TRBJ1-2; 7 bases are shared with TRBD1. The CDR3 loop spans 16 amino acids. V trimming: 2 bases; J trimming: 2 bases; junction bases outside the gene matches: 8. CDR1 and CDR2 (germline): SGHAT, FQNNGV. The CDR3 loop is CASSLLTGVINYGYTF. The CDR3 coding sequence is TGTGCCAGCAGCTTACTTACAGGGGTGATCAACTATGGCTACACCTTC.

This sequence joins TRBV2 and TRBJ1-2; the D is unclear. The ends were cut back, 2 bases at V and 14 bases at J, with 18 bases in the middle. CDR3 size: 13 residues. In germline, CDR1 is SNHLY, CDR2 FYNNEI. The DNA for the CDR3 is TGTGCCAGCAGTGAACCTAGCCGGGCCCATGTAACCTTC. Protein product: CASSEPSRAHVTF.

The CDR3 DNA is TGTGCCAGCAGCCCTCGGGAGGGTCAACTCGAGCAGTACTTC. Residues: CASSPREGQLEQYF. The rearrangement links TRBV7-2 to TRBJ2-7; 8 bases agree with TRBD2. Per germline, CDR1 SGHTA and CDR2 FQGNSA. The V segment lost 5 bases and the J segment 6 bases; nucleotides outside the gene matches: 9. This CDR3 has 14 residues.

The CDR3 DNA is TGTGCCAGCAGTGAACCCCCTCGGGGGGCTGACAATGAGCAGTTCTTC. Amino acid sequence: CASSEPPRGADNEQFF. The chain is built from TRBV2 and TRBJ2-1; weak D call: TRBD2 (7 bases). The germline V and J ends were trimmed by 2 bases and 5 bases, with 16 bases remaining between them. The CDR3 totals 16 residues. Germline lookup yields CDR1 SNHLY and CDR2 FYNNEI. Looking up the rest from reference TRBV2 and TRBJ2-1 gives the full variable domain: EPEVTQTPSHQVTQMGQEVILRCVPISNHLYFYWYRQILGQKVEFLVSFYNNEISEKSEIFDDQFSVERPDGSNFTLKIRSTKLEDSAMYFCASSEPPRGADNEQFFGPGTRLTVL.

The chain combines TRBV6-5 with TRBJ1-5, with D unresolved. The germline gives CDR1 MNHEY, CDR2 SVGAGI. The CDR3 spans 14 residues. Trimming took off 10 bases at V and 2 bases at J, with 15 bases between the two ends. The CDR3 loop is CATDPNGGNQPQHF. The CDR3 bases are TGTGCCACCGACCCCAACGGGGGCAATCAGCCCCAGCATTTT.

This chain uses TRBV6-5 with TRBJ2-2; D may be TRBD1 (6 bases). Germline V gives CDR1 MNHEY, CDR2 SVGAGI. This CDR3 contains 14 residues. V lost 6 bases to trimming and J lost 5 bases, with 13 bases between them. CDR3 residues: CASSLDRKTGELFF. CDR3 DNA: TGTGCCAGCAGCTTGGACAGAAAAACCGGGGAGCTGTTTTTT.

The chain carries TRBV3-1 (or the pseudogene TRBV3-2) and TRBJ2-1, with D possibly matching TRBD2 (7 bases). This CDR3 region has 15 residues. V was shortened by 4 bases and J by 7 bases, with 17 bases between the two germline ends. CDR1 and CDR2 from the germline V gene are LGHDT and YNNKEL (reference sequence). In DNA, the CDR3 is TGTGCCAGCAGCCCCTCCTGGGGGGGGCGAAATGAGCAGTTCTTC. Translation gives CASSPSWGGRNEQFF.

V is TRBV29-1 and J is TRBJ2-3, with TRBD2 identical over 7 bases. Unmatched junction bases numbered 8, after V lost 5 bases and J lost 0 bases. The CDR3 covers 15 residues. Per the germline V gene, CDR1 is SQVTM and CDR2 is ANQGSEA. Here the CDR3 reads CSVLAVGGSTDTQYF. As DNA, the CDR3 is TGCAGCGTTTTAGCTGTGGGGGGGAGCACAGATACGCAGTATTTT.

The chain has TRBV14 and TRBJ2-1; TRBD2 agrees at 13 bases. V was pared by 1 base and J by 7 bases, with 13 bases of the junction left unmatched. Germline V lookup: CDR1 SGHDN, CDR2 FVKESK. There are 19 residues in the CDR3. The CDR3 DNA reads TGTGCCAGCAGCCAAGTCACCGGGACTAGCGGGGCTAAAGGGAATGAGCAGTTCTTC. Its translation is CASSQVTGTSGAKGNEQFF.

The V gene is TRBV11-2, the J gene TRBJ1-6; D is possibly TRBD1 (5 bases). CDR1 and CDR2 (germline): SGHAT, FQNNGV. V dropped 5 bases and J dropped 6 bases, with 14 bases sitting between them. CDR3 length: 15 amino acids. The CDR3 loop is CASSRSTDFNSPLHF. The CDR3 DNA is TGTGCCAGCAGCCGGTCGACAGACTTTAATTCACCCCTCCACTTT.

This chain links TRBV6-2 or TRBV6-3 with TRBJ1-5, with 9 bases fitting TRBD1. Germline V gene data show CDR1 as MNHEY and CDR2 as SVGEGT. V dropped 0 bases and J dropped 4; count of bases not matched to a gene: 10. The CDR3 totals 18 residues. In nucleotides, the CDR3 is TGTGCCAGCAGTTACTCCGGTTACAACGGACAGGGGAATCAGCCCCAGCATTTT. Translated: CASSYSGYNGQGNQPQHF.

This chain connects TRBV5-1 to TRBJ1-4; D ambiguous. CDR1 and CDR2 (germline): SGHRS, YFSETQ. The CDR3 contains 18 residues. V lost 0 bases to trimming and J lost 2 bases, with 17 bases between them. CDR3 coding DNA: TGCGCCAGCAGCTTGGCCGAGCGGGTTTTCTCGACTAATGAAAAACTGTTTTTT. This gives the protein CASSLAERVFSTNEKLFF.

The V gene is TRBV7-9, the J gene TRBJ1-2; TRBD1 is a possible D gene (5 bases). V was pared by 4 bases and J by 0 bases, with 6 bases between. Per the germline V gene, CDR1 is SEHNR and CDR2 is FQNEAQ (reference sequence). CDR3 length: 13 amino acids. The CDR3 reads CASSSRANYGYTF. The DNA of the CDR3 is TGTGCCAGCAGCTCCAGGGCTAACTATGGCTACACCTTC.

The rearrangement uses TRBV6-1 and TRBJ1-3; D not certain. This CDR3 has 15 residues. The germline gives CDR1 MNHNS, CDR2 SASEGT. With 1 base removed from V and 0 bases from J, the gap between germline ends came to 7 bases. The CDR3 sequence: CASSEGSGSGNTIYF. In nucleotides, the CDR3 is TGTGCCAGCAGTGAAGGATCGGGCTCTGGAAACACCATATATTTT.

The CDR3 DNA sequence: TGTGCCAGTAGACCCGGGTCGAGTTATGGCTACACCTTC. It is translated as CASRPGSSYGYTF. This chain links TRBV19 with TRBJ1-2; D remains unclear. The CDR3 covers 13 residues. Germline V gene data show CDR1 as LNHDA and CDR2 as SQIVND (reference sequence). Trimming shortened V by 6 bases and J by 5 bases, and 13 bases separated the two germline ends.